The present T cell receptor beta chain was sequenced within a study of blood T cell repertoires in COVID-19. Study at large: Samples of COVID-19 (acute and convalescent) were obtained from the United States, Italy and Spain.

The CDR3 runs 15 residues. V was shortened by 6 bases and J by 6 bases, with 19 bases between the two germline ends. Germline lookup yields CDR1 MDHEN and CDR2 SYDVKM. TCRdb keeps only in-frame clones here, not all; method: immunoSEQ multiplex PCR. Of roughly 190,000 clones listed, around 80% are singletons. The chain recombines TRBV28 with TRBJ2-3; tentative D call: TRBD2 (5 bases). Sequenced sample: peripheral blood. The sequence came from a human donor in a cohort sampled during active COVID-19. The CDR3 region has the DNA TGTGCCAGCAGCGATGGGCTCCGCGGGTCGGATACGCAGTATTTT. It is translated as CASSDGLRGSDTQYF.